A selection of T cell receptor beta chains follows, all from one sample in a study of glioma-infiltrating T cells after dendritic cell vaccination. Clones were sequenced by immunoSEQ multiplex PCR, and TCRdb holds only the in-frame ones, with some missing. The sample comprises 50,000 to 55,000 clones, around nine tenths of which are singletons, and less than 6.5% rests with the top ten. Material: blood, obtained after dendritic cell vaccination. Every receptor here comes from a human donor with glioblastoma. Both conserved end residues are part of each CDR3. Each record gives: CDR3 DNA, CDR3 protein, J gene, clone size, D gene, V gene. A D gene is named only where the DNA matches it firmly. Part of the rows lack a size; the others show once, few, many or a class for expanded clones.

DNA: TGCGCCAGCAGCGAGGACGGGATGGGTGGGCGTGGAGGCTACACCTTC
CDR3: CASSEDGMGGRGGYTF
J: TRBJ1-2
size: .
D: .
V: TRBV5-1

DNA: TGCGCCAGCAGCTTGGACTCGGGGGGCAGCACAGATACGCAGTATTTT
CDR3: CASSLDSGGSTDTQYF
J: TRBJ2-3
size: .
D: .
V: TRBV5-1

DNA: TGTGCCAGCAGCTCCGGACTGGAGGGGACTGAAGCTTTCTTT
CDR3: CASSSGLEGTEAFF
J: TRBJ1-1
size: few
D: .
V: TRBV5-6

DNA: TGCGCCAGCAGCATTGGACTAGCGGGAGGGGAAGGTTACAATGAGCAGTTCTTC
CDR3: CASSIGLAGGEGYNEQFF
J: TRBJ2-1
size: .
D: TRBD2
V: TRBV5-1

DNA: TGTGCCAGCAGCTTAGGTCCGGGGGACGGTGGCTACACCTTC
CDR3: CASSLGPGDGGYTF
J: TRBJ1-2
size: .
D: .
V: TRBV7-2

DNA: TGTGCCAGTGCCAGGGATCCTACAGATACGCAGTATTTT
CDR3: CASARDPTDTQYF
J: TRBJ2-3
size: .
D: .
V: TRBV28

DNA: TGTGCCAGCAGCTTCGGGACAGTAGTGCTCACTGAAGCTTTCTTT
CDR3: CASSFGTVVLTEAFF
J: TRBJ1-1
size: .
D: TRBD1
V: TRBV13

DNA: TGTGCCAGCAGCCGTATTAGCGGAACCTACGAGCAGTACTTC
CDR3: CASSRISGTYEQYF
J: TRBJ2-7
size: .
D: .
V: TRBV6-1

DNA: TGTGCCAGCAGTTTGACTAGCGGGAGGGTGTTCGGCAATGAGCAGTTCTTC
CDR3: CASSLTSGRVFGNEQFF
J: TRBJ2-1
size: once
D: TRBD2
V: TRBV28

DNA: TGTGCCAGCAGTGATGGGGAGGGTGGCTATGGCTACACCTTC
CDR3: CASSDGEGGYGYTF
J: TRBJ1-2
size: .
D: .
V: TRBV25-1

DNA: TGTGCCAGCAGCTCGACTTCGCCCGGGGAGCTGTTTTTT
CDR3: CASSSTSPGELFF
J: TRBJ2-2
size: .
D: .
V: TRBV11-2

DNA: TGTGCCAGCAGCTTCCGGCTAGCGGGAACCGGGGAGCTGTTTTTT
CDR3: CASSFRLAGTGELFF
J: TRBJ2-2
size: .
D: TRBD2
V: TRBV7-2

DNA: TGTGCCAGCGCGATATCCTGGTCGGAGCAGTACTTC
CDR3: CASAISWSEQYF
J: TRBJ2-7
size: .
D: .
V: TRBV28

DNA: TGCAGCGTTGTGGGCCACCTTAGCGGGAGGGGGAATGAGCAGTTCTTC
CDR3: CSVVGHLSGRGNEQFF
J: TRBJ2-1
size: .
D: TRBD2
V: TRBV29-1

DNA: TGTGCCACCGAAAAGCCAGGGGCCTACGAGCAGTACTTC
CDR3: CATEKPGAYEQYF
J: TRBJ2-7
size: .
D: .
V: TRBV28

DNA: TGTGCCAGCAGCACAGGACAGTTCTACGAGCAGTACTTC
CDR3: CASSTGQFYEQYF
J: TRBJ2-7
size: .
D: .
V: TRBV7-2